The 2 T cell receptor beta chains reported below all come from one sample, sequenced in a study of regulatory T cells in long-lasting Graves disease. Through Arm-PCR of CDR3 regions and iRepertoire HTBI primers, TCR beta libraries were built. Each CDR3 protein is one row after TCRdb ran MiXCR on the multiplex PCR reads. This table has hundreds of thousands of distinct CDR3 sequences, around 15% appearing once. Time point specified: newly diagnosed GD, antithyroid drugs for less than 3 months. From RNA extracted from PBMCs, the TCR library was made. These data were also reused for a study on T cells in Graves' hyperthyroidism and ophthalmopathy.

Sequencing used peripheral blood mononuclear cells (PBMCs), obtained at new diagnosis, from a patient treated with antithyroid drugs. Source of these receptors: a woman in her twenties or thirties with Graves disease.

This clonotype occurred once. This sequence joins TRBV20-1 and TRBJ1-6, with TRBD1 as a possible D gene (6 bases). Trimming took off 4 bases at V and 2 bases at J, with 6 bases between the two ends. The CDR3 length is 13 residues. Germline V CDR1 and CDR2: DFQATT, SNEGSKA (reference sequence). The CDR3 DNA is TGCAGTGCTACAGGGGCCTATAATTCACCCCTCCACTTT. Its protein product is CSATGAYNSPLHF.

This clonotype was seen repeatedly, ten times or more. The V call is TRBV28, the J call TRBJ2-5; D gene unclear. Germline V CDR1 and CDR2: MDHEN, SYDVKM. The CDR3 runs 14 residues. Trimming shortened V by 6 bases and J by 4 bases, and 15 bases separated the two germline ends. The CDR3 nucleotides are TGTGCCAGCAGGCCAACGGACGGATTAGAGACCCAGTACTTC. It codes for CASRPTDGLETQYF.